This T cell receptor beta chain was documented in a study of T cells in narcolepsy. Libraries were prepared by immunoSEQ multiplex PCR; TCRdb keeps only in-frame clonotypes and omits some of them. The sample has 30,000 to 40,000 clones, around 84% seen once. The CDR3 extends over 13 amino acids. V was pared by 6 bases and J by 5 bases, with 13 bases between. The germline CDR1 and CDR2 sequences are SGHAT and FQNNGV. Study conclusions and caveats: Comparing one patient's CSF and blood CD4+ clonotypes highlighted HCRT- and TRIB2-specific autoreactive clonotypes. Autoreactive clone sequences were missing from some blood memory CD4+ repertoires. Autoreactive clonotypes reportedly recurred in blood of same and different patients, not controls.

This clone is a singleton in its sample. Antigen: not known. The chain combines TRBV11-2 with TRBJ2-5; a weak D match, TRBD2 (6 bases). The sample was memory (CD45RA-) CD4+ T cells from blood. The clonotype was recovered from a human donor in good health. CDR3 sequence (DNA): TGTGCCAGCAGTCGAAGAGGGAGGGAGACCCAGTACTTC. Amino acid sequence: CASSRRGRETQYF.